The 17 T cell receptor beta chains reported below all come from one sample, sequenced in a study of CD8 T cells in ankylosing spondylitis. One entry per CDR3 protein results from TCRdb running MiXCR on the 5' RACE reads. In the table there are 150,000 to 200,000 distinct CDR3 sequences, about 17% of which are singletons. The sequenced sample was blood, either unsorted or a sorted T cell fraction (not recorded which). The receptor source for this set is a male donor with ankylosing spondylitis or in good health (not recorded which).

This clonotype was recorded many times. The genes are TRBV20-1 and TRBJ2-5; D gene uncertain. V was pared by 5 bases and J by 3 bases, with 10 bases between. This CDR3 has 12 amino acids. Per germline, CDR1 DFQATT and CDR2 SNEGSKA (reference sequence). CDR3 in amino acids: CSAWSLEETQYF. CDR3 DNA: TGCAGTGCTTGGAGCCTTGAAGAGACCCAGTACTTC.

This clonotype has ten or more counts. This chain links TRBV24-1 with TRBJ2-3; D possibly corresponds to TRBD1 (7 bases). This CDR3 contains 15 residues. CDR1 KGHDR and CDR2 SFDVKD come from the germline V gene. Between the trimmed V and J ends, which lost 3 bases and 6 bases, there was a span of 15 bases. This CDR3 reads CATSDPGGGMDTQYF. The CDR3 DNA reads TGTGCCACCAGTGATCCCGGAGGGGGCATGGATACGCAGTATTTT.

This clonotype was detected a few times. The chain combines TRBV10-3 with TRBJ1-2; TRBD1 is a possible D gene (6 bases). V was cut by 5 bases and J by 8 bases, with 18 bases left in between. Germline V gene sequence: CDR1 ENHRY, CDR2 SYGVKD. The CDR3 contains 14 residues. The CDR3 here is CAISNQDSQFGYTF. DNA of the CDR3: TGTGCCATCAGTAACCAGGACAGCCAGTTCGGCTACACCTTC.

V and J are TRBV5-1 and TRBJ2-2; unclear D gene. The CDR3 has 15 amino acids. From germline, CDR1 is SGHRS and CDR2 YFSETQ. The V end lost 1 base, the J end lost 4 bases, and 11 bases lay between the germline ends. The CDR3 DNA reads as TGCGCCAGCAGCTTGTCTGGGCCGGGCACCGGGGAGCTGTTTTTT. Amino acids: CASSLSGPGTGELFF.

This clonotype was detected only a few times. This chain uses TRBV5-1 with TRBJ1-1, with no clear D. V lost 4 bases to trimming and J lost 2 bases, with 12 bases between them. Germline V CDR1 and CDR2: SGHRS, YFSETQ. The CDR3 covers 14 residues. CDR3 DNA sequence: TGCGCCAGCAGCGATGCTCGGTCCAACACTGAAGCTTTCTTT. This translates into CASSDARSNTEAFF. Looking up the rest from reference TRBV5-1 and TRBJ1-1 gives the full variable domain: KAGVTQTPRYLIKTRGQQVTLSCSPISGHRSVSWYQQTPGQGLQFLFEYFSETQRNKGNFPGRFSGRQFSNSRSEMNVSTLELGDSALYLCASSDARSNTEAFFGQGTRLTVV.

This clonotype has only a few counts. The chain recombines TRBV12-3 or TRBV12-4 with TRBJ2-1, with D possibly being TRBD2 (5 bases). Trimming took 11 bases from V and 0 from J, leaving 11 bases between them. This CDR3 region has 13 residues. This CDR3 reads CAGGGSSYNEQFF. CDR3 nucleotide sequence: TGTGCCGGCGGTGGGAGCTCCTACAATGAGCAGTTCTTC.

This clonotype was counted a few times. The chain links TRBV28 to TRBJ2-1; TRBD1 agrees at 9 bases. The CDR3 has 14 residues. CDR1 MDHEN and CDR2 SYDVKM come from the germline V gene. V shed 7 bases and J 3 bases; nucleotides not matched to a gene: 4. The CDR3 is CASKRTGVYNEQFF. The CDR3 DNA follows: TGTGCCAGCAAGAGGACAGGGGTCTACAATGAGCAGTTCTTC.

This clonotype was seen a handful of times. The chain recombines TRBV3-1 with TRBJ2-7; 11 bases map to TRBD2. The V gene end was trimmed by 2 bases and the J gene end by 11 bases; junction bases not matched to a gene: 8. In germline, CDR1 is LGHDT, CDR2 YNNKEL (reference sequence). The CDR3 totals 14 residues. The CDR3 bases are TGTGCCAGCAGCCAAACCGGGACTAGCGGTCGGGAGTACTTC. Its translation is CASSQTGTSGREYF.

This clonotype was recorded many times. The chain joins TRBV12-5 to TRBJ2-1; D is undetermined. Trimming took off 6 bases at V and 4 bases at J, with 13 bases between the two ends. Germline V gene data show CDR1 as LGHNT and CDR2 as FRNRAP. The CDR3 consists of 14 residues. CDR3 coding DNA: TGTGCTAGTGGGCCCACAACCCCTTACAATGAGCAGTTCTTC. It yields the protein CASGPTTPYNEQFF. Full variable domain (remainder filled in from reference TRBV12-5 and TRBJ2-1): DARVTQTPRHKVTEMGQEVTMRCQPILGHNTVFWYRQTMMQGLELLAYFRNRAPLDDSGMPKDRFSAEMPDATLATLKIQPSEPRDSAVYFCASGPTTPYNEQFFGPGTRLTVL.

Of note for this clonotype: This may be a read error, as it is one base from a much larger clone. The rearrangement links TRBV3-1 to TRBJ1-1; D ambiguous. This CDR3 comprises 14 residues. Germline V gene data show CDR1 as LGHDT and CDR2 as YNNKEL (reference sequence). The CDR3 DNA follows: TGTGCCGGCAGCCAAGTCGCAGGGAACACTGAAGCTTTCTTT. As protein: CAGSQVAGNTEAFF.

This clonotype was seen only a few times. The J gene is TRBJ2-1, the V gene TRBV27, with 10 bases that match TRBD1. J gave up 3 bases and V 3 bases, and 8 bases lay outside the gene matches. The CDR3 has 17 residues. Germline-derived CDR1 and CDR2 are MNHEY and SMNVEV (reference sequence). CDR3 sequence: CASSLAIGTGVYNEQFF. The CDR3 region has the DNA TGTGCCAGCAGTTTGGCAATCGGGACAGGGGTCTACAATGAGCAGTTCTTC.

This clonotype came up many times. The rearrangement links TRBV5-1 to TRBJ2-7; TRBD2 agrees at 12 bases. V was pared by 0 bases and J by 7 bases, with 5 bases of the junction left unmatched. This CDR3 region has 15 residues. CDR1 and CDR2 from the germline V gene are SGHRS and YFSETQ. This CDR3 is CASSLGLAGAEEQYF. CDR3 nucleotide sequence: TGCGCCAGCAGCTTGGGACTAGCGGGAGCAGAAGAGCAGTACTTC.

The chain joins TRBV29-1 to TRBJ2-5, with a tentative D call TRBD1 (5 bases). CDR3 length: 13 residues. V shed 4 bases and J shed 0 bases, with 9 bases lying between them. The V gene's germline CDR1 is SQVTM and CDR2 ANQGSEA. CDR3 in amino acids: CSVVPGNQETQYF. CDR3 sequence (DNA): TGCAGCGTTGTTCCAGGGAACCAAGAGACCCAGTACTTC.

In this sample, this clonotype turned up a few times. The chain couples TRBV2 to TRBJ1-1; TRBD1 matches 9 bases. This CDR3 comprises 14 residues. Germline V gives CDR1 SNHLY, CDR2 FYNNEI. The V segment lost 6 bases and the J segment 10 bases; nucleotides outside the gene matches: 12. DNA of the CDR3: TGTGCCAGCAGGTTCACAGGGGGCGGCCCGGGAGCTTTCTTT. Translating it yields CASRFTGGGPGAFF. Drawing the rest from reference TRBV2 and TRBJ1-1, the complete variable domain is EPEVTQTPSHQVTQMGQEVILRCVPISNHLYFYWYRQILGQKVEFLVSFYNNEISEKSEIFDDQFSVERPDGSNFTLKIRSTKLEDSAMYFCASRFTGGGPGAFFGQGTRLTVV.

Many counts were recorded for this clonotype. The genes are TRBV3-1 and TRBJ2-2; a weak D match, TRBD2 (6 bases). Germline-derived CDR1 and CDR2 are LGHDT and YNNKEL (reference sequence). The CDR3 spans 18 residues. Trimming took 2 bases from V and 0 from J, leaving 16 bases between them. The CDR3 loop is CASSQRAWEDANTGELFF. The CDR3 coding sequence is TGTGCCAGCAGCCAAAGGGCCTGGGAGGACGCGAACACCGGGGAGCTGTTTTTT.

In its sample, this clonotype was seen many times. V and J are TRBV12-3 or TRBV12-4 and TRBJ1-4, with a tentative D call TRBD1 (6 bases). The CDR3 totals 15 residues. The V and J ends lost 5 bases and 4 bases respectively, with 14 bases between them. DNA for the CDR3: TGTGCCAGCAGTGCCACAGGGTCCATTAATGAAAAACTGTTTTTT. Its translation: CASSATGSINEKLFF.

A few counts support this clonotype. This rearrangement joins TRBV12-3 or TRBV12-4 to TRBJ2-7; D assignment may be TRBD1 or TRBD2 (5 bases each). V was pared by 7 bases and J by 0 bases, with 13 bases between. The CDR3 is made up of 14 amino acids. The CDR3 nucleotides are TGTGCCAGCACCACGGGGCCGAGCTCCTACGAGCAGTACTTC. Protein sequence: CASTTGPSSYEQYF.